A single sample is the source of the 21 T cell receptor beta chains below, sequenced in a study of metastatic and nonmetastatic thyroid tumors. Before thyroid surgery, none of the patients had received any treatment. TCRdb called clones again from the PCR reads with MiXCR. The sample has 15,000 or so clones, around a sixth seen once; the top ten hold around 15%. The sequencing sample was made of blood. These receptors came from a female donor with papillary thyroid cancer or a benign thyroid nodule (not recorded which). Some clones in this sample may be carry-over from other donors' samples.

By proportion, this clone is medium-sized. The rearrangement links TRBV6-1 to TRBJ1-6, with D tentatively TRBD1 (5 bases). CDR3 size: 16 residues. Trimming cost V 7 bases and J 8 bases, with 21 bases left between them. Germline loops: CDR1 MNHNS, CDR2 SASEGT. CDR3 protein: CASTPGGGLKDSPLHF. For the CDR3, the DNA is TGTGCCAGCACCCCCGGGGGAGGGTTAAAAGATTCACCCCTCCACTTT.

This clone has ten or more counts. The chain is built from TRBV30 and TRBJ2-5, with a weak D call TRBD2 (7 bases). The CDR3 has 13 residues. Germline CDR1 reads GTSNPN; CDR2 reads SVGIG (reference sequence). V lost 5 bases, J lost 1 base, and 11 bases lay in between. The CDR3, as DNA: TGTGCCTGGTGCCGGGGGGCCCAAGAGACCCAGTACTTC. Protein sequence: CAWCRGAQETQYF.

This clone was seen repeatedly, ten times or more. The V call is TRBV19, the J call TRBJ2-2; D is unclear. The CDR3 length is 15 residues. The V end lost 3 bases, the J end lost 4 bases, and 12 bases lay between the germline ends. CDR1 is LNHDA and CDR2 is SQIVND in the germline V gene (reference sequence). CDR3 residues: CASSIVWSGTGELFF. The CDR3 DNA sequence: TGTGCCAGTAGTATTGTGTGGTCGGGCACCGGGGAGCTGTTTTTT.

In this sample, this clone is medium-sized. The rearrangement links TRBV19 to TRBJ1-2; 11 bases fit TRBD1. The V gene end was trimmed by 4 bases and the J gene end by 8 bases; junction bases not matched to a gene: 9. The CDR3 consists of 15 residues. Germline loops: CDR1 LNHDA, CDR2 SQIVND (reference sequence). Here the CDR3 reads CASSTLDRGRRGYTF. DNA for the CDR3: TGTGCCAGTAGTACGTTGGACAGGGGGCGTCGGGGCTACACCTTC.

This clone came up many times. The genes are TRBV10-3 and TRBJ2-1; D not certain. Germline V gene lookup returns CDR1 ENHRY and CDR2 SYGVKD. This CDR3 has 14 amino acids. With 10 bases removed from V and 4 bases from J, the gap between germline ends came to 17 bases. The CDR3, as DNA: TGTGCCACGGCGCTGGGAACAGATTACAATGAGCAGTTCTTC. As protein: CATALGTDYNEQFF.

This clone was seen ten or more times. The chain's CDR3 is CSYSGLANNEQFF. The DNA of the CDR3 is TGCAGTTATTCTGGACTAGCGAACAATGAGCAGTTCTTC. J is TRBJ2-1 and V is TRBV20-1; TRBD2 matches at 9 bases. This CDR3 contains 13 residues. V was clipped by 8 bases and J by 5 bases; unmatched bases: 7. CDR1 and CDR2 (germline): DFQATT, SNEGSKA (reference sequence).

In its sample, this clone was seen many times. V usage is TRBV18 and J usage is TRBJ1-1; D unclear. With 4 bases removed from V and 11 bases from J, the gap between germline ends came to 11 bases. The CDR3 consists of 11 residues. The germline V gene has CDR1 KGHSH and CDR2 LQKENI. In DNA form, the CDR3 reads TGTGCCAGCTCACAGGAGGGTCGGGCTTTCTTT. This gives the protein CASSQEGRAFF.

This clone was seen at least ten times. V is TRBV15 and J is TRBJ2-3; D is uncertain. The CDR3 is 14 amino acids. Germline CDR1 LNHNV, CDR2 YYDKDF (reference sequence). Trimming took off 7 bases at V and 6 bases at J, with 17 bases between the two ends. The CDR3 DNA is TGTGCCACCACTCCGACGCAAGAAACGGATACGCAGTATTTT. This sequence encodes CATTPTQETDTQYF.

The chain carries TRBV5-1 and TRBJ2-6; D not certain. Trimming removed 10 bases at V and 4 bases at J, with 21 bases between. The CDR3 consists of 16 residues. Per germline, CDR1 SGHRS and CDR2 YFSETQ. DNA for the CDR3: TGCGCCCCCACACTTATTTGGTGGTTAGGGGCCAACGTCCTGACTTTC. This gives the protein CAPTLIWWLGANVLTF.

This clone was counted at least ten times. The rearrangement joins TRBV19 to TRBJ1-1; weak D call: TRBD1 (5 bases). The V end lost 5 bases, the J end lost 1 base, and 17 bases lay between the germline ends. In germline, CDR1 is LNHDA, CDR2 SQIVND (reference sequence). The CDR3 is 16 amino acids. CDR3: CASSGGRSGPNTEAFF. The DNA of the CDR3 is TGTGCCAGTAGTGGGGGGAGATCAGGGCCGAACACTGAAGCTTTCTTT.

This clone is medium-sized by share. The chain employs TRBV6-1 and TRBJ1-2; 7 nucleotides match TRBD1. The V gene end was trimmed by 5 bases and the J gene end by 4 bases; junction bases not matched to a gene: 13. Germline CDR1 reads MNHNS; CDR2 reads SASEGT. There are 16 residues in the CDR3. The CDR3 is CASSSTLEGATYGYTF. The CDR3 DNA reads as TGTGCCAGCAGTTCCACTTTAGAGGGGGCGACCTATGGCTACACCTTC.

This clone was counted at least ten times. J is TRBJ1-2 and V is TRBV20-1; D uncertain. The V gene's germline CDR1 is DFQATT and CDR2 SNEGSKA (reference sequence). Trimming took off 5 bases at V and 4 bases at J, with 14 bases between the two ends. CDR3 length equals 13 residues. CDR3 nucleotide sequence: TGCAGTGCTGCCCAACAGTCAAGCTATGGCTACACCTTC. This sequence encodes CSAAQQSSYGYTF.

Concerning this clone: This may be a read error, as it is one base from a much larger clone. The same CDR3 arises from other DNA sequences in this sample as well. This chain links TRBV5-1 with TRBJ2-5; D gene ambiguous. The V gene's germline CDR1 is SGHRS and CDR2 YFSETQ. This CDR3 spans 16 amino acids. CDR3 region: CASSLAGARPQETQYF. The DNA for the CDR3 is TGCGCAAGCAGCTTGGCCGGAGCAAGGCCTCAAGAGACCCAGTACTTC.

This clone was counted many times. This sequence joins TRBV20-1 and TRBJ2-1; D possibly matches TRBD1 or TRBD2 (6 bases each). Trimming removed 6 bases at V and 8 bases at J, with 20 bases between. Germline CDR1 and CDR2: DFQATT and SNEGSKA (reference sequence). The CDR3 loop spans 14 amino acids. The CDR3 spells CSALLLPRGDEQFF. DNA for the CDR3: TGCAGTGCCTTACTGCTACCAAGGGGGGATGAGCAGTTCTTC.

V and J are TRBV30 and TRBJ2-2; D is perhaps TRBD1 or TRBD2 (5 bases each). This CDR3 region has 13 residues. Between the trimmed V and J ends, which lost 2 bases and 6 bases, there was a span of 10 bases. Germline values: CDR1 GTSNPN, CDR2 SVGIG (reference sequence). CDR3 sequence: CAWSRGDAGELFF. Here the CDR3 DNA reads TGTGCCTGGAGTAGAGGGGACGCCGGGGAGCTGTTTTTT.

This clone was found a few times. The chain combines TRBV2 with TRBJ1-2; D may be TRBD1 (6 bases). Trimming cost V 5 bases and J 6 bases, with 16 bases left between them. Per germline, CDR1 SNHLY and CDR2 FYNNEI. CDR3 length: 14 residues. The CDR3 loop reads CASSKRQAGDGYTF. Written as DNA, the CDR3 is TGTGCCAGCAGTAAACGACAGGCGGGAGATGGCTACACCTTC.

This clone has ten or more counts. V is TRBV20-1 and J is TRBJ1-4; the D gene is possibly TRBD1 (5 bases). The germline V gene has CDR1 DFQATT and CDR2 SNEGSKA (reference sequence). The CDR3 loop spans 15 amino acids. Trimming pared 0 bases from V and 8 bases from J, leaving 16 bases between. The CDR3 DNA reads as TGCAGTGCTAGAGATCCCCAGGGCGGGCAAGAAAAACTGTTTTTT. Protein product: CSARDPQGGQEKLFF.

In this sample, this clone is medium-sized. The DNA of the CDR3 is TGTGCAGCCAGGGGAGGAAACACCATATATTTT. Amino acid sequence: CAARGGNTIYF. J is TRBJ1-3 and V is TRBV12-3 or TRBV12-4; the D gene is possibly TRBD1 (6 bases). The CDR3 covers 11 residues.

J is TRBJ2-1 and V is TRBV11-2; D possibly uses TRBD1 or TRBD2 (5 bases each). V was cut by 1 base and J by 3 bases, with 13 bases left in between. There are 16 residues in the CDR3. In germline, CDR1 is SGHAT, CDR2 FQNNGV. The DNA for the CDR3 is TGTGCCAGCAGCTTAGGAGGGGTCGGGTACTACAATGAGCAGTTCTTC. Its protein product is CASSLGGVGYYNEQFF.

This clone qualifies as medium-sized. Other DNA sequences from this sample encode an identical CDR3 as well. The chain carries TRBV30 and TRBJ2-6; no reliable D call. The CDR3 is made up of 14 amino acids. With 0 bases removed from V and 0 bases from J, the gap between germline ends came to 3 bases. Germline values: CDR1 GTSNPN, CDR2 SVGIG (reference sequence). The CDR3 region has the DNA TGTGCCTGGAGTGTAGGCTCTGGGGCCAACGTCCTGACTTTC. Amino acids: CAWSVGSGANVLTF.

This clone was seen repeatedly, ten times or more. The gene calls are TRBV19 and TRBJ2-1; 13 positions agree with TRBD2. The V gene end was trimmed by 3 bases and the J gene end by 11 bases; junction bases not matched to a gene: 7. Germline-derived CDR1 and CDR2 are LNHDA and SQIVND (reference sequence). The CDR3 is 15 residues long. CDR3: CASSIGGTSGAQQFF. As DNA, the CDR3 is TGTGCCAGTAGTATCGGCGGGACTAGCGGGGCCCAGCAGTTCTTC.